The next 19 T cell receptor beta chains were all read from a single sample in a study of molecular identifiers for immune sequencing clone quantification. A single record per CDR3 protein comes from TCRdb applying MiXCR to the PCR reads. This table has 460,000 or so distinct CDR3 sequences, over 20% appearing once. Material: naive CD8+ T cells from blood, with Jurkat cell RNA spiked in. This sample's subset: FACS-sorted CD8+CD4-CCR7+CD45RA+ naive T cells. The receptors derive from a human donor in good health. Some libraries in this study had Jurkat cell RNA spiked in.

Comment on this clonotype: Possible read error: a much larger clone is one base away. V gene TRBV20-1 combines with J gene TRBJ1-5; D is possibly TRBD1 (5 bases). This CDR3 comprises 14 residues. Trimming pared 5 bases from V and 5 bases from J, leaving 16 bases between. The germline V gene encodes CDR1 DFQATT and CDR2 SNEGSKA (reference sequence). CDR3 sequence (DNA): TGCAGTGCTCCCCAGGGAGGGGCGGATCAGCCCCAGCATTTT. It yields the protein CSAPQGGADQPQHF.

About this clonotype itself: Since a much larger clone is just one base distant, this may be a read error. This rearrangement joins TRBV21-1 to TRBJ2-7; the table's D gene call, TRBD2, was not cross checked with the DNA. The end of the DNA fits TRBJ2-1 better, so the J call may be wrong. TRBV21-1 represents a pseudogene. The CDR3 sequence is 13 residues long. CDR3 loop: CASRKRGRPEQFF. In nucleotides, the CDR3 is TGTGCCAGCAGGAAAAGGGGAAGGCCCGAGCAGTTCTTC.

Worth noting for this clonotype: A much larger clone lies one base from this, so it may be a read error. The J gene is TRBJ2-1, the V gene TRBV28; a weak D match, TRBD2 (5 bases). Between the trimmed V and J ends, which lost 3 bases and 9 bases, there was a span of 9 bases. CDR1 is MDHEN, CDR2 SYDVKM, per germline. This CDR3 has 12 amino acids. The CDR3 loop is CASSFSRGEQFF. CDR3 coding DNA: TGTGCCAGCAGTTTCTCCCGGGGTGAGCAGTTCTTC.

This clonotype was seen only a few times. The rearrangement uses TRBV5-1 and TRBJ2-3; D perhaps matches TRBD1 (7 bases). Germline assignment: CDR1 SGHRS and CDR2 YFSETQ. CDR3 length: 16 residues. The V and J ends lost 2 bases and 2 bases respectively, with 15 bases between them. The CDR3 loop is CASSLRGREDTDTQYF. As DNA, the CDR3 is TGCGCCAGCAGCTTAAGGGGGCGGGAAGACACAGATACGCAGTATTTT.

Only a few counts were recorded for this clonotype. This rearrangement joins TRBV11-2 to TRBJ2-5; 7 bases map to TRBD1. This CDR3 comprises 15 residues. V lost 4 bases to trimming and J lost 1 base; unmatched junction nucleotides: 6. CDR1 and CDR2 (germline): SGHAT, FQNNGV. Here the CDR3 reads CASSSGTAIQETQYF. CDR3 coding DNA: TGTGCCAGCAGCTCCGGGACAGCGATCCAAGAGACCCAGTACTTC.

This clonotype was seen a few times. V usage is TRBV6-2 or TRBV6-3 and J usage is TRBJ2-7; 14 bases line up with TRBD2. This CDR3 is 16 amino acids long. Germline CDR1 reads MNHEY; CDR2 reads SVGEGT. V lost 6 bases to trimming and J lost 0 bases; unmatched junction nucleotides: 4. In nucleotides, the CDR3 is TGTGCCAGCAGGCCCGGGACTAGCGGGAGCTCCTACGAGCAGTACTTC. Protein: CASRPGTSGSSYEQYF.

This chain uses TRBV14 with TRBJ2-3; D is uncertain. V lost 4 bases, J lost 0 bases, and 14 bases lay in between. CDR1 and CDR2 (germline): SGHDN, FVKESK. This CDR3 spans 16 amino acids. In DNA, the CDR3 is TGTGCCAGCAGCCCCGCCCCGCAGACTAGCACAGATACGCAGTATTTT. Translating gives CASSPAPQTSTDTQYF.

As regards this clonotype: With a much larger clone just one base away, this may be a read error. This sequence joins TRBV20-1 and TRBJ2-3, with D unresolved. V gave up 6 bases and J gave up 2 bases, with 9 bases separating them. The CDR3 sequence is 12 residues long. Germline loops: CDR1 DFQATT, CDR2 SNEGSKA (reference sequence). The CDR3 protein is CSASLNTDTQYF. The CDR3 DNA sequence: TGCAGTGCATCCTTAAACACAGATACGCAGTATTTT.

The sample holds many counts of this clonotype. This rearrangement joins TRBV5-6 to TRBJ2-7, with a weak D call TRBD2 (5 bases). The CDR3 contains 14 residues. V gave up 9 bases and J gave up 2 bases, with 18 bases separating them. From germline, CDR1 is SGHDT and CDR2 YYEEEE. The DNA for the CDR3 is TGTGCCACCGGGATCCGAGAGGCGACCTACGAGCAGTACTTC. It specifies CATGIREATYEQYF.

This clonotype was seen at least ten times. This rearrangement joins TRBV28 to TRBJ2-3; 9 positions agree with TRBD1. Germline values: CDR1 MDHEN, CDR2 SYDVKM. The CDR3 extends over 14 amino acids. The ends lost 5 bases at V and 10 bases at J; junction bases unmatched: 10. The CDR3 region has the DNA TGTGCCAGCAGTAGCGGGACAGGGCCCTTTGCGCAGTATTTT. Its translation is CASSSGTGPFAQYF.

The chain is built from TRBV9 and TRBJ2-5, with a possible D match to TRBD2 (5 bases). Trimming pared 3 bases from V and 5 bases from J, leaving 11 bases between. The CDR3 runs to 13 residues. Germline lookup yields CDR1 SGDLS and CDR2 YYNGEE. The CDR3 DNA follows: TGTGCCAGCAGCGACGGACGGGATGAGACCCAGTACTTC. It yields the protein CASSDGRDETQYF.

This clonotype turned up a few times. Possible read error: a much larger clone is one base away. This chain joins TRBV20-1 and TRBJ2-7, with D possibly being TRBD2 (6 bases). This CDR3 region has 12 residues. Germline-derived CDR1 and CDR2 are DFQATT and SNEGSKA (reference sequence). In DNA, the CDR3 is TGCAGTGCTTCTGGGACTTCGCCCGAGCAGCACTTC. It is translated as CSASGTSPEQHF.

This clonotype was seen more than once but under ten times. This chain connects TRBV5-6 to TRBJ2-2; the D is unclear. This CDR3 comprises 14 residues. Germline V CDR1 and CDR2: SGHDT, YYEEEE. The germline V and J ends were trimmed by 0 bases and 6 bases, with 9 bases remaining between them. The CDR3, as DNA: TGTGCCAGCAGCTTGGCTATCTCGGCCGGGGAGCTGTTTTTT. Translation: CASSLAISAGELFF.

This clonotype was seen many times. The genes are TRBV19 and TRBJ2-7; D gene unclear. Trimming cost V 3 bases and J 7 bases, with 7 bases left between them. This CDR3 spans 11 amino acids. Germline CDR1 reads LNHDA; CDR2 reads SQIVND (reference sequence). The CDR3 DNA sequence: TGTGCCAGTAGTATCTTCGGGGAGCAGTACTTC. It yields the protein CASSIFGEQYF.

This clonotype occurred a few times. V gene TRBV6-1 combines with J gene TRBJ2-3; possibly TRBD2 for D (7 bases). V lost 5 bases and J 6 bases, leaving 24 bases between the germline ends. Germline V CDR1 and CDR2: MNHNS, SASEGT. The CDR3 loop spans 17 amino acids. The chain's CDR3 is CASSIPGGERGADTQYF. The CDR3 bases are TGTGCCAGCAGTATCCCCGGGGGCGAGCGGGGAGCGGATACGCAGTATTTT.

The chain is built from TRBV9 and TRBJ2-7; 7 nucleotides match TRBD1. V was pared by 3 bases and J by 2 bases, with 5 bases of the junction left unmatched. This CDR3 is 14 amino acids long. Per the germline V gene, CDR1 is SGDLS and CDR2 is YYNGEE. The CDR3 coding sequence is TGTGCCAGCAGCGAAGGGGACAGACCCTACGAGCAGTACTTC. Its protein is CASSEGDRPYEQYF.

This chain links TRBV9 with TRBJ2-2; D not resolved. From germline, CDR1 is SGDLS and CDR2 YYNGEE. The germline V and J ends were trimmed by 3 bases and 0 bases, with 15 bases remaining between them. The CDR3 loop spans 17 amino acids. Here the CDR3 DNA reads TGTGCCAGCAGCGAGGCCCCTGGGCTAGCGAACACCGGGGAGCTGTTTTTT. Amino acid sequence: CASSEAPGLANTGELFF.

This clonotype has only a few counts. A clone one base away is much larger, so this may be a read error. This chain links TRBV19 with TRBJ2-7, with a possible D match to TRBD1 (6 bases). The CDR3 loop spans 14 amino acids. The germline CDR1 and CDR2 sequences are LNHDA and SQIVND (reference sequence). V gave up 7 bases and J gave up 6 bases, with 19 bases separating them. The CDR3 DNA reads as TGTGCCAGTAACGCCTTAGACAGGACCTGCGAGCAGTACTTC. Translating gives CASNALDRTCEQYF.

Points on this clonotype: A read error may account for a junction end that differs from germline. J is TRBJ2-6 and V is TRBV4-1; tentative D call: TRBD1 (5 bases). Germline CDR1 is MGHRA and CDR2 is YSYEKL. This CDR3 is built from 15 residues. DNA of the CDR3: TGCGCCGGCAGCCTGGACACTTCTGGGGCCAACGTCCTGACTTTC. This sequence encodes CAGSLDTSGANVLTF.